This T cell receptor beta chain was documented in a study of tumor and adjacent non-tumor tissue in lung cancer. CDR3 size: 18 residues. RNA was extracted from bulk tissue without any cell sorting. More than 3 cm separated this lung sample from the edge of the tumor. About this clonotype: One end of the junction fails to match germline, which may point to a read error.

The library came from three nested PCR rounds adapted from ARM-PCR protocols. In TCRdb, the multiplex PCR reads were re-called with MiXCR into one record per CDR3 protein. The sample holds 50,000 to 60,000 distinct CDR3 sequences; roughly 69% are singletons and the top ten take 20% to 30%. The TCR originated in an older woman with non-small cell lung cancer. The sequenced material came from distant non-tumor lung tissue. The chain joins TRBV12-3 or TRBV12-4 to TRBJ2-7; 11 bases map to TRBD2. CDR3 in amino acids: CASSLKRDRLAGGSYEQF. The CDR3 coding sequence is TGTGCCAGCAGTTTAAAACGGGACAGATTAGCGGGGGGGTCCTACGAGCAGTTC.